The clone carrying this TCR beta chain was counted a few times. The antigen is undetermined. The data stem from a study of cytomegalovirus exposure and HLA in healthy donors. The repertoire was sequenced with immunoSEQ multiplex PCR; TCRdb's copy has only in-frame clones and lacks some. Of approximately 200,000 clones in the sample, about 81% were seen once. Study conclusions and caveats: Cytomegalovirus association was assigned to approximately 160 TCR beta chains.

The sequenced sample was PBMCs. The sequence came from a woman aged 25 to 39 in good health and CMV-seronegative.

For the CDR3, the DNA is TGTGCCAGCAGTGATTCCAGGTTGGATGGCTACACCTTC. Its protein is CASSDSRLDGYTF. The chain links TRBV2 to TRBJ1-2; D call uncertain. From germline, CDR1 is SNHLY and CDR2 FYNNEI. The CDR3 extends over 13 amino acids. Between the trimmed V and J ends, which lost 3 bases and 6 bases, there was a span of 11 bases. Together with reference TRBV2 and TRBJ1-2, the CDR3 gives the full variable domain: EPEVTQTPSHQVTQMGQEVILRCVPISNHLYFYWYRQILGQKVEFLVSFYNNEISEKSEIFDDQFSVERPDGSNFTLKIRSTKLEDSAMYFCASSDSRLDGYTFGSGTRLTVV.